A selection of T cell receptor beta chains follows, all from one sample in a study of post-analysis software for immune sequencing data. From the PCR reads, TCRdb called clonotypes with MiXCR, one entry per CDR3 protein. The repertoire includes roughly 800,000 distinct CDR3 sequences, just under 30% of them detected once, and more than 0.55% sits in the top ten. Source material: blood. These receptors originate from a girl aged 10 to 17 with multiple sclerosis. The CDR3 runs from the conserved cysteine through the conserved F or W. The D gene is left open where the match is weak. The size of a clone is reported for some rows only, either as once, few or many, or as a class for expanded clones.

clone size,J gene,D gene,V gene,CDR3 protein,CDR3 DNA
NA,TRBJ2-5,TRBD2,TRBV18,CASSPVAGRETRYF,TGTGCCAGCTCACCAGTGGCGGGGCGGGAGACCCGGTACTTC
few,TRBJ2-3,TRBD1,TRBV5-1,CASFQGAASTDTQYF,TGCGCCAGCTTTCAGGGGGCTGCTAGCACAGATACGCAGTATTTT
few,TRBJ1-2,NA,TRBV29-1,CSVPPSGSYGYTF,TGCAGCGTCCCACCCAGCGGATCTTATGGCTACACCTTC
NA,TRBJ2-7,NA,TRBV10-3,CAISGLGSEQYF,TGTGCCATCAGTGGTCTGGGGAGCGAGCAGTACTTC
NA,TRBJ1-5,TRBD1,TRBV6-4,CASSETGTGAQPQHF,TGTGCCAGCAGTGAAACCGGGACAGGGGCTCAGCCCCAGCATTTT
few,TRBJ1-6,NA,TRBV25-1,CASRDSNNSPLHF,TGTGCCAGCAGGGACAGTAATAATTCACCCCTCCACTTT
few,TRBJ2-2,NA,TRBV19,CASSTGRTGELFF,TGTGCCAGTTCGACAGGACGCACCGGGGAGCTGTTTTTT
few,TRBJ2-6,TRBD2,TRBV7-9,CASSLKTSGGPLGANVLTF,TGTGCCAGCAGCTTAAAGACTAGCGGGGGGCCTCTGGGGGCCAACGTCCTGACTTTC
few,TRBJ2-7,NA,TRBV7-2,CASSLVFSLATSSYEQYF,TGTGCCAGCAGCTTAGTATTCTCCCTGGCAACGTCGTCCTACGAGCAGTACTTC
NA,TRBJ2-5,NA,TRBV12-3/TRBV12-4,CASSLVGRARVRETQYF,TGTGCCAGCAGTTTAGTCGGCAGGGCAAGGGTCCGAGAGACCCAGTACTTC
NA,TRBJ2-5,TRBD2,TRBV5-1,CASQRGTSDEETQYF,TGCGCCAGCCAACGTGGAACTAGCGACGAAGAGACCCAGTACTTC
NA,TRBJ2-1,TRBD2,TRBV5-1,CASSLGTRGPNEQFF,TGCGCCAGCAGCTTAGGGACTAGGGGTCCCAATGAGCAGTTCTTC
NA,TRBJ2-7,NA,TRBV5-6,CASSLGRQGISEQYF,TGTGCCAGCAGCTTGGGTCGGCAGGGCATCTCCGAGCAGTACTTC
NA,TRBJ2-7,NA,TRBV7-2,CTSSPRVGGLSYEQYF,TGTACCAGCAGCCCCCGGGTTGGCGGGCTCTCCTACGAGCAGTACTTC
few,TRBJ1-4,NA,TRBV14,CASSQEASASEKLFF,TGTGCCAGCAGCCAAGAGGCCTCCGCGAGCGAAAAACTGTTTTTT
NA,TRBJ1-1,NA,TRBV20-1,CSARYVGSEAFF,TGCAGTGCTAGATACGTAGGGTCTGAAGCTTTCTTT
few,TRBJ2-7,NA,TRBV7-2,CASSLGEDWGSDEQYF,TGTGCCAGCAGCTTAGGGGAGGACTGGGGGAGCGACGAGCAGTACTTC
many,TRBJ2-7,NA,TRBV6-2/TRBV6-3,CASSRGTDEQYF,TGTGCCAGCAGCCGAGGGACGGACGAGCAGTACTTC
NA,TRBJ1-2,NA,TRBV29-1,CSPEGGWTAKEGGYTF,TGCAGCCCCGAGGGAGGGTGGACGGCTAAGGAGGGTGGCTACACCTTC
once,TRBJ1-1,NA,TRBV20-1,CSARVGRLGEAFF,TGCAGTGCTAGAGTCGGCCGCCTGGGTGAAGCTTTCTTT
few,TRBJ2-1,NA,TRBV20-1,CSAISTARPYNEQFF,TGCAGTGCTATCTCCACGGCGAGGCCCTACAATGAGCAGTTCTTC
NA,TRBJ1-1,TRBD1,TRBV3-1,CASSRQGDGSTEAFF,TGTGCCAGCAGCCGACAGGGGGACGGGAGCACTGAAGCTTTCTTT
NA,TRBJ1-5,NA,TRBV4-1,CASSHLGSSQPQHF,TGCGCCAGCAGCCATTTGGGGAGCAGCCAGCCCCAGCATTTT
few,TRBJ2-7,TRBD2,TRBV4-3,CASSQDILAGDYEQYF,TGCGCCAGCAGCCAAGATATTCTAGCGGGGGACTACGAGCAGTACTTC
NA,TRBJ1-1,NA,TRBV5-1,CASSIRTANTEAFF,TGCGCCAGCAGCATCCGGACAGCTAACACTGAAGCTTTCTTT
NA,TRBJ2-3,NA,TRBV12-3/TRBV12-4,CASSWRLDTDTQYF,TGTGCCAGCAGTTGGAGGTTAGACACAGATACGCAGTATTTT
few,TRBJ2-1,NA,TRBV29-1,CSVALQFNEQFF,TGCAGCGTTGCCTTACAATTCAATGAGCAGTTCTTC
few,TRBJ1-1,NA,TRBV20-1,CSARLAKDTEAFF,TGCAGTGCTAGACTTGCGAAGGACACTGAAGCTTTCTTT
NA,TRBJ2-3,NA,TRBV7-2,CASSIRPNSADTQYF,TGTGCCAGCAGCATAAGGCCAAATTCGGCAGATACGCAGTATTTT